Given below is one T cell receptor beta chain in context. What it recognizes is unknown. Only in-frame clones appear in the TCRdb table, and some are missing; sequencing was by immunoSEQ multiplex PCR. The repertoire holds fewer than 85,000 clones, 70% to 90% seen once, with approximately 11% in the top ten. The cohort excluded patients with autoimmune disease history or systemic immunosuppression. The sample comes from a study of OX40 agonist ivuxolimab in advanced cancers. The wider study: Every 2 weeks, patients got intravenous ivuxolimab at one of six dose levels (0.01-10 mg/kg).

General observations from the study: Dosing at 0.1 to 3.0 mg/kg was accompanied by clonal expansion of CD4+ and CD8+ blood T cells by week 6. Low normalized T-cell clonal expansion was also seen in some nonresponders.

J lost 5 bases, V lost 2 bases, and 10 bases had no gene match. The germline V gene has CDR1 MNHEY and CDR2 SMNVEV (reference sequence). The CDR3 extends over 16 amino acids. The source of this sequence is an adult with an advanced solid tumor such as melanoma, head and neck, liver or kidney cancer. The V and J genes are TRBV27 and TRBJ2-7, with TRBD2 matching 9 bases. Material: CD4+ or CD8+ T cells sorted from blood, obtained in a trial of the OX40 agonist ivuxolimab. The chain's CDR3 is CASSLRRGGMSDEQYF. The CDR3, as DNA: TGTGCCAGCAGTTTAAGGCGGGGGGGGATGTCTGACGAGCAGTACTTC.